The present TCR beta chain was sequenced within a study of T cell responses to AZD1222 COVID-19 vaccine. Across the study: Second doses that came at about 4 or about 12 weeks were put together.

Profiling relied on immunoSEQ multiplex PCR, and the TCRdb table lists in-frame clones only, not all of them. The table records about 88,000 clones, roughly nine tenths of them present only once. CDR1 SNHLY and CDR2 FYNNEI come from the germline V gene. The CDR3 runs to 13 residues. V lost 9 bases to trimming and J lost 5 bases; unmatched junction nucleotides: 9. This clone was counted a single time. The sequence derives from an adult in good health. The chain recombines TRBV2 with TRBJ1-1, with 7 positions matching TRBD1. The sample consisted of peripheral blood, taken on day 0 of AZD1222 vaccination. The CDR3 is CARNKNRGTEAFF. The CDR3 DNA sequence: TGTGCCAGGAACAAGAACAGGGGAACTGAAGCTTTCTTT.